These 25 T cell receptor beta chains came from one sample sequenced in a study of blood T cell repertoires in COVID-19 (dated by TCRdb to about 2020). Libraries were prepared through the immunoSEQ multiplex PCR assay. TCRdb retrieved this table from immuneACCESS and kept in-frame rearrangements only. Not all clones are present; in checked studies, unresolved V genes account for under half, and no reason is known for the remainder. Recorded for this sample are around 130,000 clones; 84% of them occurred a single time. The ten largest clones represent 12% of the sample. Sequenced material: peripheral blood. Receptor source: a woman aged 55-69 years with acute or convalescent COVID-19.

The rearrangement joins TRBV24-1 to TRBJ1-2, with 8 bases that match TRBD1. The CDR3 extends over 17 amino acids. Germline V gene lookup returns CDR1 KGHDR and CDR2 SFDVKD. V shed 2 bases and J 0 bases; nucleotides not matched to a gene: 7. This CDR3 is CATSDSGGQGPNYGYTF. The DNA for the CDR3 is TGTGCCACCAGTGATTCGGGCGGACAGGGACCTAACTATGGCTACACCTTC.

The table lists this clone with a count of one. This chain joins TRBV12-3 or TRBV12-4 and TRBJ1-2; D unclear. V lost 5 bases and J lost 8, with 12 bases in between. The CDR3 length is 12 residues. The CDR3 region is CASSLNARGYTF. CDR3 bases: TGTGCCAGCAGTCTCAACGCGCGGGGCTACACCTTC.

As DNA, the CDR3 is TGTGCCACAGGACAGGGGGCGGTCAATGAGCAGTTCTTC. It encodes CATGQGAVNEQFF. The chain combines TRBV6-5 with TRBJ2-1, with 11 bases matching TRBD1. Trimming cost V 10 bases and J 6 bases; bases outside gene matches: 5. Germline V gene data show CDR1 as MNHEY and CDR2 as SVGAGI. The CDR3 totals 13 residues.

The chain carries TRBV5-8 and TRBJ1-1; D gene uncertain. The CDR3 totals 12 residues. The germline CDR1 and CDR2 sequences are SGHTS and YDEGEE. The V end lost 1 base, the J end lost 4 bases, and 5 bases lay between the germline ends. In nucleotides, the CDR3 is TGTGCCAGCAGCTTGCCCCGCACTGAAGCTTTCTTT. It translates to CASSLPRTEAFF.

This sequence joins TRBV2 and TRBJ1-4; a possible D gene is TRBD1 (5 bases). The CDR3 runs 14 residues. CDR1 and CDR2 (germline): SNHLY, FYNNEI. Trimming stripped 8 bases from V and 1 base from J, with 11 bases between. CDR3 bases: TGTGCCAGCGGATACAGGAGAACTAATGAAAAACTGTTTTTT. As protein: CASGYRRTNEKLFF.

This clone was counted once. The chain is built from TRBV6-1 and TRBJ2-5; 12 bases align to TRBD2. V dropped 3 bases and J dropped 6; count of bases not matched to a gene: 8. The CDR3 has 16 residues. The V gene's germline CDR1 is MNHNS and CDR2 SASEGT. The DNA of the CDR3 is TGTGCCAGCAGTGAGACTAGCGGGGGTCACCGGAAGACCCAGTACTTC. Its protein product is CASSETSGGHRKTQYF.

The chain is built from TRBV30 and TRBJ2-2; D unclear. The V gene lost 3 bases and the J gene lost 1 base, with 6 bases spanning the gap. Per germline, CDR1 GTSNPN and CDR2 SVGIG (reference sequence). The CDR3 length is 13 residues. The CDR3: CAWRAQNTGELFF. In DNA, the CDR3 is TGTGCCTGGAGAGCCCAGAACACCGGGGAGCTGTTTTTT. The complete variable domain, with remaining parts taken from reference TRBV30 and TRBJ2-2, reads SQTIHQWPATLVQPVGSPLSLECTVEGTSNPNLYWYRQAAGRGLQLLFYSVGIGQISSEVPQNLSASRPQDRQFILSSKKLLLSDSGFYLCAWRAQNTGELFFGEGSRLTVL.

This clone has more than one count but fewer than ten. The chain employs TRBV3-1 (or the pseudogene TRBV3-2) and TRBJ1-1, with a tentative D call TRBD1 (5 bases). Trimming removed 6 bases from V and 6 bases from J, with 20 bases in between. This CDR3 is 15 amino acids long. Germline V gene lookup returns CDR1 LGHDT and CDR2 YNNKEL (reference sequence). CDR3 DNA sequence: TGTGCCAGCAGGCTAGGGGTAACCGAGTACGCTGAAGCTTTCTTT. Protein sequence: CASRLGVTEYAEAFF.

The gene calls are TRBV4-2 and TRBJ1-2, with D possibly TRBD1 on 6 matching bases. The CDR3 loop spans 16 amino acids. With 4 bases removed from V and 5 bases from J, the gap between germline ends came to 20 bases. Germline V gene data show CDR1 as LGHNA and CDR2 as YNFKEQ. CDR3 sequence: CASSPLQPGTPYGYTF. The CDR3 DNA reads TGTGCCAGCAGCCCACTTCAACCCGGGACACCTTATGGCTACACCTTC.

V usage is TRBV3-1 (or the pseudogene TRBV3-2) and J usage is TRBJ2-2; possible D gene TRBD2, 7 bases. CDR1 and CDR2 (germline): LGHDT, YNNKEL (reference sequence). CDR3 length: 14 residues. The ends were cut back, 5 bases at V and 5 bases at J, with 12 bases in the middle. In DNA form, the CDR3 reads TGTGCCAGCAGCTTAGGGGGGGCGACCGGGGAGCTGTTTTTT. Protein sequence: CASSLGGATGELFF.

This clone was seen a few times. The chain combines TRBV12-3 or TRBV12-4 with TRBJ1-2; D not resolved. This CDR3 contains 13 residues. Trimming removed 0 bases at V and 6 bases at J, with 8 bases between. CDR3 nucleotide sequence: TGTGCCAGCAGTTTAGCTGGGAGGGATGGCTACACCTTC. As protein: CASSLAGRDGYTF.

This clone was counted only a few times. The genes are TRBV29-1 and TRBJ2-5; tentative D call: TRBD1 (5 bases). This CDR3 is 12 amino acids long. Trimming left V 5 bases short and J 5 bases short, with 12 bases between. Looked up from germline, CDR1 is SQVTM and CDR2 is ANQGSEA. The CDR3: CSVQGLMETQYF. The CDR3 coding sequence is TGCAGCGTTCAGGGTTTAATGGAGACCCAGTACTTC.

This chain links TRBV7-9 with TRBJ1-2, with D perhaps TRBD1 (5 bases). Trimming pared 5 bases from V and 4 bases from J, leaving 26 bases between. Germline V gene sequence: CDR1 SEHNR, CDR2 FQNEAQ (reference sequence). The CDR3 contains 18 residues. The CDR3 DNA reads TGTGCCAGCAGCCCTACCCCCCTGATCGGTGGGGCCTCCTATGGCTACACCTTC. Protein: CASSPTPLIGGASYGYTF. Combining the CDR3 with reference TRBV7-9 and TRBJ1-2 gives the whole variable domain DTGVSQNPRHKITKRGQNVTFRCDPISEHNRLYWYRQTLGQGPEFLTYFQNEAQLEKSRLLSDRFSAERPKGSFSTLEIQRTEQGDSAMYLCASSPTPLIGGASYGYTFGSGTRLTVV.

The CDR3 DNA reads TGCGCCAGCAGCAAGTTACAGACAGGGTCGGGGGAGACCCAGTACTTC. Protein sequence: CASSKLQTGSGETQYF. V and J are TRBV5-1 and TRBJ2-5; 7 bases line up with TRBD1. Germline V gene lookup returns CDR1 SGHRS and CDR2 YFSETQ. CDR3 size: 16 residues. Germline trimming cut 4 bases from V and 5 bases from J; bases unmatched to any gene: 14.

The genes are TRBV24-1 and TRBJ1-1; D ambiguous. The CDR3 totals 12 residues. Deletions cut 4 bases from V and 11 bases from J, with 13 bases between. Looked up from germline, CDR1 is KGHDR and CDR2 is SFDVKD. CDR3 region: CATSDIQRRAFF. CDR3 sequence (DNA): TGTGCCACCAGTGACATACAGAGGAGGGCTTTCTTT.

This clone rates as medium-sized (0.01 to 0.1%). The rearrangement joins TRBV11-2 to TRBJ1-4; TRBD1 agrees at 8 bases. CDR3 length: 14 residues. The V gene's germline CDR1 is SGHAT and CDR2 FQNNGV. V was pared by 5 bases and J by 3 bases, with 2 bases of the junction left unmatched. CDR3 sequence: CASSPTGANEKLFF. In nucleotides, the CDR3 is TGTGCCAGCAGCCCGACAGGGGCTAATGAAAAACTGTTTTTT.

V is TRBV5-4 and J is TRBJ1-1; D not certain. V was cut by 2 bases and J by 2 bases, with 10 bases left in between. This CDR3 has 14 amino acids. From germline, CDR1 is SGHNT and CDR2 YYREEE (reference sequence). In nucleotides, the CDR3 is TGTGCCAGCAGCTTTAGGGAGGGCAACACTGAAGCTTTCTTT. Translated: CASSFREGNTEAFF. Based on the CDR3 plus reference TRBV5-4 and TRBJ1-1, the full variable domain is ETGVTQSPTHLIKTRGQQVTLRCSSQSGHNTVSWYQQALGQGPQFIFQYYREEENGRGNFPPRFSGLQFPNYSSELNVNALELDDSALYLCASSFREGNTEAFFGQGTRLTVV.

The rearrangement joins TRBV14 to TRBJ2-3; TRBD2 matches 7 bases. The CDR3 totals 16 residues. V dropped 7 bases and J dropped 2; count of bases not matched to a gene: 12. In germline, CDR1 is SGHDN, CDR2 FVKESK. This chain's CDR3 is CASKNWEGHFTDTQYF. The CDR3 DNA reads as TGTGCCAGCAAGAATTGGGAGGGGCACTTCACAGATACGCAGTATTTT.

V is TRBV19 and J is TRBJ1-2, with D tentatively TRBD1 (5 bases). The CDR3 is 14 amino acids. Per the germline V gene, CDR1 is LNHDA and CDR2 is SQIVND (reference sequence). The germline V and J ends were trimmed by 3 bases and 6 bases, with 14 bases remaining between them. CDR3 nucleotide sequence: TGTGCCAGTAGTATGGGCAGGGCTCCTGATGGCTACACCTTC. Translated: CASSMGRAPDGYTF.

The rearrangement uses TRBV11-1 and TRBJ1-1, with 7 bases that match TRBD1. Germline assignment: CDR1 SGHAT and CDR2 FQDESV (reference sequence). The CDR3 runs 15 residues. Trimming at V came to 5 bases and at J to 5 bases, leaving 11 bases not matched to a gene. CDR3 coding DNA: TGTGCCAGCAGCGCTGAAACAGGGGTGGCGACTGAAGCTTTCTTT. Residues: CASSAETGVATEAFF.

This chain uses TRBV5-1 with TRBJ2-1, with 15 bases that match TRBD2. Germline CDR1 reads SGHRS; CDR2 reads YFSETQ. V gave up 2 bases and J gave up 5 bases; unmatched junction bases: 2. The CDR3 length is 16 residues. The CDR3 DNA sequence: TGCGCCAGCAGCTTTGGGACTAGCGGGGGGAACAATGAGCAGTTCTTC. Protein product: CASSFGTSGGNNEQFF.

The J gene is TRBJ1-4, the V gene TRBV28, with 8 bases matching TRBD1. The CDR3 sequence is 15 residues long. The germline gives CDR1 MDHEN, CDR2 SYDVKM. The V and J ends lost 6 bases and 3 bases, in that order; junction bases with no gene match: 6. The CDR3 DNA reads TGTGCCAGCAGATTTCAGGGGGCCCCTAATGAAAAACTGTTTTTT. Amino acid sequence: CASRFQGAPNEKLFF.

The chain has TRBV7-8 and TRBJ1-2; TRBD1 is a possible D gene (6 bases). Deletions cut 4 bases from V and 3 bases from J, with 12 bases between. The germline gives CDR1 SGHVS, CDR2 FQNEAQ. The CDR3 sequence is 14 residues long. The DNA of the CDR3 is TGTGCCAGCAGCTCTCGGGAGGGGGACTATGGCTACACCTTC. This sequence encodes CASSSREGDYGYTF.

In DNA, the CDR3 is TGTGCCAGCAGCCTGGGGGCAGGCACCAATGAAAAACTGTTTTTT. Its translation is CASSLGAGTNEKLFF. The chain recombines TRBV7-9 with TRBJ1-4; the D gene is possibly TRBD1 (6 bases). The CDR3 loop spans 15 amino acids. The germline V gene has CDR1 SEHNR and CDR2 FQNEAQ (reference sequence). V lost 5 bases, J lost 5 bases, and 15 bases lay in between. Filled out from reference TRBV7-9 and TRBJ1-4, the complete variable domain reads DTGVSQNPRHKITKRGQNVTFRCDPISEHNRLYWYRQTLGQGPEFLTYFQNEAQLEKSRLLSDRFSAERPKGSFSTLEIQRTEQGDSAMYLCASSLGAGTNEKLFFGSGTQLSVL.

This rearrangement joins TRBV10-3 to TRBJ2-1, with 9 nucleotides matching TRBD2. The length of the CDR3 is 17 residues. Germline V lookup: CDR1 ENHRY, CDR2 SYGVKD. With 7 bases clipped from V and 6 bases from J, the junction kept 16 bases outside the gene matches. CDR3 region: CAIIGSVGLAKANEQFF. CDR3 sequence (DNA): TGTGCCATCATAGGCTCCGTGGGACTAGCCAAGGCCAATGAGCAGTTCTTC.